Following are 30 T cell receptor beta chains from one sample sequenced in a study of OX40 agonist ivuxolimab in advanced cancers. The method was immunoSEQ multiplex PCR; TCRdb's version includes in-frame clones alone and lacks a portion of them. Altogether tens of thousands of clones are present, around 87% being singletons, with the ten largest covering nearly 0.55%. Specimen: CD4+ or CD8+ T cells sorted from blood, collected in a trial of the OX40 agonist ivuxolimab. These receptors all come from an adult with an advanced solid tumor such as melanoma, head and neck, liver or kidney cancer.

The chain uses TRBV2 and TRBJ2-1; perhaps D is TRBD1 or TRBD2 (5 bases each). Germline V gene data show CDR1 as SNHLY and CDR2 as FYNNEI. The CDR3 spans 14 residues. V was shortened by 9 bases and J by 0 bases, with 12 bases between the two germline ends. The DNA for the CDR3 is TGTGCCAGTGATGAGGGGTCCTCCTACAATGAGCAGTTCTTC. Translating gives CASDEGSSYNEQFF.

A single count supports this clone. J is TRBJ1-1 and V is TRBV7-6; the match to TRBD1 covers 8 bases. Germline trimming cut 7 bases from V and 1 base from J; bases unmatched to any gene: 5. Germline lookup yields CDR1 SGHVS and CDR2 FNYEAQ. CDR3 size: 14 residues. The CDR3 here is CASTSGTGNTEAFF. DNA for the CDR3: TGTGCCAGCACCTCCGGGACAGGGAACACTGAAGCTTTCTTT.

The V gene is TRBV6-1, the J gene TRBJ1-2; no reliable D call. The ends were cut back, 6 bases at V and 8 bases at J, with 16 bases in the middle. Germline-derived CDR1 and CDR2 are MNHNS and SASEGT. This CDR3 is built from 13 residues. CDR3 DNA: TGTGCCAGCAGGGATCGGCAGTCGGACGGCTACACCTTC. This codes for CASRDRQSDGYTF.

This rearrangement joins TRBV25-1 to TRBJ1-1, with D perhaps matching TRBD1 (6 bases). CDR1 is MGHDK, CDR2 SYGVNS, per germline. The CDR3 contains 14 residues. Trimming took 0 bases from V and 8 from J, leaving 13 bases between them. The CDR3 protein is CASSEYGGAREAFF. In nucleotides, the CDR3 is TGTGCCAGCAGTGAATATGGGGGGGCGAGGGAAGCTTTCTTT.

The chain links TRBV9 to TRBJ1-1; maybe TRBD1 (6 bases). Germline assignment: CDR1 SGDLS and CDR2 YYNGEE. V was cut by 4 bases and J by 1 base, with 11 bases left in between. The CDR3 length is 14 residues. CDR3 DNA sequence: TGTGCCAGCAGCCTCCAGGGGACGAACACTGAAGCTTTCTTT. This codes for CASSLQGTNTEAFF. Using reference TRBV9 and TRBJ1-1 for the parts outside the CDR3, the full variable domain is DSGVTQTPKHLITATGQRVTLRCSPRSGDLSVYWYQQSLDQGLQFLIQYYNGEERAKGNILERFSAQQFPDLHSELNLSSLELGDSALYFCASSLQGTNTEAFFGQGTRLTVV.

The genes are TRBV9 and TRBJ1-2; D is unresolved. CDR1 is SGDLS and CDR2 is YYNGEE in the germline V gene. V lost 3 bases, J lost 5 bases, and 20 bases lay in between. This CDR3 has 16 residues. Here the CDR3 reads CASSAGRAETGYGYTF. For the CDR3, the DNA is TGTGCCAGCAGCGCAGGACGCGCGGAGACGGGGTATGGCTACACCTTC.

CDR3 sequence reads: CASPLGGLAQFCEQYF. Here the CDR3 DNA reads TGTGCCAGCCCCTTAGGGGGACTAGCGCAATTCTGCGAGCAGTACTTC. The V and J genes are TRBV7-8 and TRBJ2-7; 10 nucleotides align to TRBD2. J gave up 6 bases and V 8 bases, and 16 bases lay outside the gene matches. Germline V gene data show CDR1 as SGHVS and CDR2 as FQNEAQ. The CDR3 length is 16 residues.

There are a few counts of this clone. This chain links TRBV10-3 with TRBJ2-7, with 7 bases matching TRBD1. With 0 bases clipped from V and 3 bases from J, the junction kept 5 bases outside the gene matches. CDR3 size: 15 residues. Germline V gene lookup returns CDR1 ENHRY and CDR2 SYGVKD. The CDR3 spells CAISESVQGLYEQYF. DNA for the CDR3: TGTGCCATCAGTGAGTCGGTACAGGGGCTCTACGAGCAGTACTTC.

The V and J genes are TRBV6-5 and TRBJ1-2; D gene unclear. The CDR3 extends over 13 amino acids. V shed 2 bases and J shed 8 bases, with 12 bases lying between them. Germline V gene data show CDR1 as MNHEY and CDR2 as SVGAGI. CDR3 nucleotides: TGTGCCAGCAGTTACACTCTTGTCGGCGGCTACACCTTC. Translating gives CASSYTLVGGYTF.

J is TRBJ1-1 and V is TRBV6-1, with D perhaps TRBD1 (5 bases). The V end was cut by 7 bases, the J end by 1 base, with 13 bases between. The CDR3 length is 14 residues. Germline V lookup: CDR1 MNHNS, CDR2 SASEGT. As DNA, the CDR3 is TGTGCCAGCAACCGACAGATTACGAACACTGAAGCTTTCTTT. It is translated as CASNRQITNTEAFF.

This clone was detected a few times. The rearrangement uses TRBV30 and TRBJ1-2; TRBD1 is a possible D gene (5 bases). The CDR3 totals 11 residues. With 0 bases removed from V and 9 bases from J, the gap between germline ends came to 8 bases. The germline CDR1 and CDR2 sequences are GTSNPN and SVGIG (reference sequence). The CDR3 DNA is TGTGCCTGGAGTGTCGGGGGGAGCTACACCTTC. Translation gives CAWSVGGSYTF.

Note on this clone: Germline and junction disagree at one end, which may indicate a read error. This chain links TRBV7-3 with TRBJ2-2, with D possibly TRBD2 on 6 matching bases. In germline, CDR1 is SGHTA, CDR2 FQGTGA. There are 16 residues in the CDR3. DNA of the CDR3: TGTGCCAGCAACTTAACGTACGGGAGAGGATCCGGGGAGCTGTTTTTT. Translated, it gives CASNLTYGRGSGELFF.

The chain uses TRBV7-8 and TRBJ2-3, with 7 bases identical to TRBD2. CDR1 and CDR2 from the germline V gene are SGHVS and FQNEAQ. Losses at the gene ends were 2 bases for V and 2 bases for J; bases not matched to a gene: 7. The CDR3 has 16 residues. The CDR3 coding sequence is TGTGCCAGCAGCTTATCTTTAGCGGGCCCCACAGATACGCAGTATTTT. This gives the protein CASSLSLAGPTDTQYF.

This clone came up a few times. This chain uses TRBV7-3 with TRBJ2-2; D gene uncertain. The germline V gene encodes CDR1 SGHTA and CDR2 FQGTGA. The germline V and J ends were trimmed by 0 bases and 5 bases, with 10 bases remaining between them. This CDR3 has 15 residues. CDR3: CASSLTFTRTGELFF. The CDR3 bases are TGTGCCAGCAGCTTAACTTTTACACGAACCGGGGAGCTGTTTTTT.

The chain uses TRBV5-1 and TRBJ1-6; no reliable D call. CDR3 size: 15 residues. CDR1 is SGHRS, CDR2 YFSETQ, per germline. The V gene lost 0 bases and the J gene lost 5 bases, with 9 bases spanning the gap. The CDR3 sequence is CASSLGAGDNSPLHF. In nucleotides, the CDR3 is TGCGCCAGCAGCTTGGGGGCAGGAGATAATTCACCCCTCCACTTT.

V is TRBV5-1 and J is TRBJ2-3; no clear D. The germline V gene encodes CDR1 SGHRS and CDR2 YFSETQ. The CDR3 loop spans 13 amino acids. Trimming removed 1 base from V and 2 bases from J, with 5 bases in between. The CDR3 is CASSLQYTDTQYF. CDR3 DNA sequence: TGCGCCAGCAGCTTGCAGTACACAGATACGCAGTATTTT.

This clone was counted a single time. The CDR3 DNA follows: TGTGCCAGCAGCCTGGACAGAAACAATGAGCAGTTCTTC. It codes for CASSLDRNNEQFF. The chain uses TRBV6-4 and TRBJ2-1, with D perhaps TRBD1 (6 bases). This CDR3 has 13 amino acids. Germline lookup yields CDR1 MRHNA and CDR2 SNTAGT. The V gene lost 6 bases and the J gene lost 5 bases, with 11 bases spanning the gap.

This chain links TRBV2 with TRBJ1-2; D is unresolved. This CDR3 has 14 amino acids. Germline V gene data show CDR1 as SNHLY and CDR2 as FYNNEI. Trimming cost V 1 base and J 1 base, with 7 bases left between them. The CDR3 is CASSEGILNYGYTF. In DNA, the CDR3 is TGTGCCAGCAGTGAAGGGATTCTTAACTATGGCTACACCTTC.

The CDR3 bases are TGTGCCAGCAGCCCGGACAGGAGGCAGCCCCAGCATTTT. Amino acids: CASSPDRRQPQHF. The chain couples TRBV2 to TRBJ1-5; 7 bases are shared with TRBD1. Germline CDR1 reads SNHLY; CDR2 reads FYNNEI. The CDR3 consists of 13 residues. The ends lost 6 bases at V and 7 bases at J; junction bases unmatched: 6.

This chain's CDR3 is CATSRVGATNEKLFF. As DNA, the CDR3 is TGTGCCACCTCCCGTGTTGGGGCGACTAATGAAAAACTGTTTTTT. The chain combines TRBV19 with TRBJ1-4; D is perhaps TRBD1 (5 bases). The CDR3 loop spans 15 amino acids. CDR1 and CDR2 from the germline V gene are LNHDA and SQIVND (reference sequence). V lost 10 bases and J 2 bases, leaving 17 bases between the germline ends.

V usage is TRBV19 and J usage is TRBJ2-3; D not certain. The CDR3 length is 15 residues. Trimming left V 6 bases short and J 2 bases short, with 15 bases between. Germline CDR1 and CDR2: LNHDA and SQIVND (reference sequence). The CDR3 nucleotides are TGTGCCAGTAGGAATCAGGACGGCTCCACAGATACGCAGTATTTT. Translation: CASRNQDGSTDTQYF.

This clone was seen once. This chain's CDR3 is CASSFRGTNTGELFF. Written as DNA, the CDR3 is TGTGCCAGCAGTTTCAGGGGCACGAACACCGGGGAGCTGTTTTTT. This chain links TRBV28 with TRBJ2-2, with D perhaps TRBD1 (6 bases). The CDR3 totals 15 residues. The V gene lost 3 bases and the J gene lost 0 bases, with 8 bases spanning the gap. Germline CDR1 reads MDHEN; CDR2 reads SYDVKM.

DNA of the CDR3: TGCGCCAGCAGCCAAAGGGCGGCAGGGCGGTTGAACACTGAAGCTTTCTTT. Its translation is CASSQRAAGRLNTEAFF. The J gene is TRBJ1-1, the V gene TRBV5-1, with D perhaps TRBD1 (5 bases). Trimming pared 4 bases from V and 0 bases from J, leaving 19 bases between. The CDR3 has 17 amino acids. Germline CDR1 reads SGHRS; CDR2 reads YFSETQ.

The chain uses TRBV15 and TRBJ1-5, with a tentative D call TRBD1 (6 bases). The germline gives CDR1 LNHNV, CDR2 YYDKDF (reference sequence). The CDR3 consists of 15 residues. Trimming took off 2 bases at V and 4 bases at J, with 12 bases between the two ends. The CDR3 here is CATSRQGGGNQPQHF. Here the CDR3 DNA reads TGTGCCACCAGCAGACAGGGAGGGGGAAATCAGCCCCAGCATTTT.

This sequence joins TRBV30 and TRBJ2-1; 8 bases map to TRBD2. CDR1 and CDR2 (germline): GTSNPN, SVGIG (reference sequence). The CDR3 is made up of 13 amino acids. The ends lost 4 bases at V and 9 bases at J; junction bases unmatched: 8. The CDR3 DNA reads TGTGCCTGGATGCGGGGGGCATCGTCTGAGCAGTTCTTC. Residues: CAWMRGASSEQFF.

The V gene is TRBV30, the J gene TRBJ1-1, with D uncertain. This CDR3 is built from 11 residues. V dropped 4 bases and J dropped 0 bases, with 3 bases sitting between them. CDR1 GTSNPN and CDR2 SVGIG come from the germline V gene (reference sequence). The CDR3 is CAWTVNTEAFF. The CDR3, as DNA: TGTGCCTGGACTGTGAACACTGAAGCTTTCTTT.

This chain joins TRBV6-1 and TRBJ2-2; perhaps TRBD1 as D (5 bases). Trimming took 2 bases from V and 6 from J, leaving 10 bases between them. This CDR3 is 14 amino acids long. Germline assignment: CDR1 MNHNS and CDR2 SASEGT. CDR3 in DNA: TGTGCCAGCAGTGAACAGGGTCGGGCCGGGGAGCTGTTTTTT. It codes for CASSEQGRAGELFF.

The J gene is TRBJ1-3, the V gene TRBV28, with D possibly TRBD1 on 6 matching bases. Germline V gene data show CDR1 as MDHEN and CDR2 as SYDVKM. The CDR3 spans 18 residues. Trimming shortened V by 4 bases and J by 5 bases, and 24 bases separated the two germline ends. The chain's CDR3 is CASSSYRRAGEERNTIYF. In nucleotides, the CDR3 is TGTGCCAGCAGTTCCTATCGGAGGGCAGGGGAGGAGAGAAACACCATATATTTT.

The chain carries TRBV5-1 and TRBJ1-2; D uncertain. This CDR3 has 14 residues. V lost 0 bases and J 5 bases, leaving 11 bases between the germline ends. From germline, CDR1 is SGHRS and CDR2 YFSETQ. The CDR3 sequence is CASSLAGMGYGYTF. The DNA for the CDR3 is TGCGCCAGCAGCTTGGCCGGGATGGGGTATGGCTACACCTTC.

The J gene is TRBJ1-5, the V gene TRBV28; D gene ambiguous. CDR3 length: 14 amino acids. From germline, CDR1 is MDHEN and CDR2 SYDVKM. The V end lost 7 bases, the J end lost 7 bases, and 17 bases lay between the germline ends. This CDR3 is CASNLGGLDQPQHF. DNA of the CDR3: TGTGCCAGCAATTTGGGCGGGCTAGACCAGCCCCAGCATTTT.